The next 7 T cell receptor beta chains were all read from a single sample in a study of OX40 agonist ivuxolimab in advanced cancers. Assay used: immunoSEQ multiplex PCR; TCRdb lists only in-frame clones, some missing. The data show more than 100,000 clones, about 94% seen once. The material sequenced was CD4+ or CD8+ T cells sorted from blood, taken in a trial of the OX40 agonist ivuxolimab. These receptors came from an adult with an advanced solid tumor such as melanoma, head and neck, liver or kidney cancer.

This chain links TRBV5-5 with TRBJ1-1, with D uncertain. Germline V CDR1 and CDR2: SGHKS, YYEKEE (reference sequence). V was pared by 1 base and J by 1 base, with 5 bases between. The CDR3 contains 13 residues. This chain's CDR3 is CASSLLPNTEAFF. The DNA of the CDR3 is TGTGCCAGCAGCTTGTTGCCGAACACTGAAGCTTTCTTT.

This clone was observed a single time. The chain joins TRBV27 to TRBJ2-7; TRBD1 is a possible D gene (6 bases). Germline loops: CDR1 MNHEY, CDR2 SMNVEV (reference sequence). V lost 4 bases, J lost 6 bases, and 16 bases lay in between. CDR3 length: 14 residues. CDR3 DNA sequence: TGTGCCAGCAGTTCCGCTAACCAGGGGTTCGAGCAGTACTTC. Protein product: CASSSANQGFEQYF.

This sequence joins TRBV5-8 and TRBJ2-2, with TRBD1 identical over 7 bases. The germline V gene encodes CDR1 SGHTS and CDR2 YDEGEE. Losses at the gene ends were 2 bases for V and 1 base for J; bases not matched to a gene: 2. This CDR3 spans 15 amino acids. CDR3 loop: CASSLRQGNTGELFF. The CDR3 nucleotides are TGTGCCAGCAGCTTAAGACAGGGGAACACCGGGGAGCTGTTTTTT. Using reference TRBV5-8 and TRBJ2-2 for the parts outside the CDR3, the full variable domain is EAGVTQSPTHLIKTRGQQATLRCSPISGHTSVYWYQQALGLGLQFLLWYDEGEERNRGNFPPRFSGRQFPNYSSELNVNALELEDSALYLCASSLRQGNTGELFFGEGSRLTVL.

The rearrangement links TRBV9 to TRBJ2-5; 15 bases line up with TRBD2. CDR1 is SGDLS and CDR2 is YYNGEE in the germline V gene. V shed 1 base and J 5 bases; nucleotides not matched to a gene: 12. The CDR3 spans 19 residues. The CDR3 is CASSVTSSGLAGGGETQYF. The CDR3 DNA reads TGTGCCAGCAGCGTAACTTCATCGGGACTAGCGGGGGGAGGGGAGACCCAGTACTTC.

The CDR3: CASRELRDSRNTQYF. As DNA, the CDR3 is TGTGCCAGCAGGGAGCTCCGGGACAGTCGAAATACGCAGTATTTT. The chain combines TRBV5-4 with TRBJ2-3, with 7 bases fitting TRBD1. Looked up from germline, CDR1 is SGHNT and CDR2 is YYREEE (reference sequence). The CDR3 length is 15 residues. V lost 5 bases and J lost 7; bases outside the gene matches: 13.

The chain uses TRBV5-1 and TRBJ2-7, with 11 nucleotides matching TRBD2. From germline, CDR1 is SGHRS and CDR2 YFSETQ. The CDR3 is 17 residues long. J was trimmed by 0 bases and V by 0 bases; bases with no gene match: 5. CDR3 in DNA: TGCGCCAGCAGCTTGGCGCCTAGCGGGAGGAGCTCCTACGAGCAGTACTTC. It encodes CASSLAPSGRSSYEQYF.

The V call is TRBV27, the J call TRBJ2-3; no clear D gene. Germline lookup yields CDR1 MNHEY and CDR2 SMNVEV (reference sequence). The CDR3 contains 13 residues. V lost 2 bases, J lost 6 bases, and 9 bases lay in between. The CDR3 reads CASSLNQEDTQYF. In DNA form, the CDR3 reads TGTGCCAGCAGTTTAAACCAGGAGGATACGCAGTATTTT.